This is a list of T cell receptor beta chains from one sample in a study of blood T cell repertoires in COVID-19. This table comes from immunoSEQ multiplex PCR, and its TCRdb copy is limited to in-frame clones, with some not included. The repertoire includes 120,000 to 150,000 clones, about nine tenths of them detected once, and about 10% sits in the top ten. Sequenced material: peripheral blood. The receptors were gathered from a woman aged 80 or over with acute or convalescent COVID-19. The CDR3 runs from the conserved cysteine through the conserved F or W. D genes are given only for firm matches. For some rows the clone size is stated as once, few or many, or as a class when expanded; others skip it.

V gene	clone size	D gene	J gene	CDR3 protein
TRBV30	.	TRBD1	TRBJ1-1	CAWRTPGTGSPEAFF
TRBV6-1	once	TRBD1	TRBJ1-2	CASSDEGQGSGYTF
TRBV7-3	.	.	TRBJ2-3	CASSLDISTDTQYF
TRBV4-3	.	.	TRBJ1-1	CASSQRGSWGPAFF
TRBV21-1	.	.	TRBJ1-6	CASRRDRGSPLHF
TRBV6-6	.	TRBD1	TRBJ1-5	CASKIQGGSNQPQHF
TRBV24-1	.	TRBD2	TRBJ2-3	CATSDFGSSGGALDTQYF
TRBV2	.	TRBD1	TRBJ1-5	CASSGTGPYLPQHF
TRBV3-1/TRBV3-2	.	.	TRBJ2-7	CASSRLERYEQYF
TRBV5-1	.	.	TRBJ2-5	CASSLGIDLAPQETQYF
TRBV30	.	.	TRBJ1-6	CAWSAERNSPLHF
TRBV2	.	.	TRBJ1-2	CASSRGPGYTF
TRBV10-3	.	TRBD1	TRBJ1-5	CAISEGQGLSQPQHF
TRBV28	.	.	TRBJ2-7	CASSSHSPYEQYF
TRBV7-9	.	.	TRBJ1-6	CASSLDKSYNSPLHF
TRBV6-5	once	TRBD1	TRBJ1-4	CASSYSRQGADEKLFF
TRBV30	.	.	TRBJ1-1	CAWSGSSLNTEAFF
TRBV28	.	.	TRBJ1-2	CASSLLAALNYGYTF
TRBV19	.	TRBD1	TRBJ2-2	CASTLWTGELRELFF
TRBV12-3/TRBV12-4	.	TRBD2	TRBJ2-5	CASSFRGEETQYF
TRBV2	.	TRBD1	TRBJ1-4	CASSGDRGSGEKLFF
TRBV15	.	.	TRBJ1-1	CATSANSNPNTEAFF
TRBV5-4	.	TRBD2	TRBJ2-1	CASSLPSGGASSYNEQFF
TRBV5-4	.	.	TRBJ2-3	CASSLGDGGLTDTQYF
TRBV30	.	TRBD1	TRBJ2-7	CAWSGAGTGGSLQYF
TRBV19	.	TRBD1	TRBJ1-2	CASKTGGINYGYTF
TRBV5-8	.	.	TRBJ2-7	CASTLPGGRFYEQYF
TRBV7-6	.	.	TRBJ2-7	CASSLGRSSYEQYF
TRBV2	.	.	TRBJ1-1	CASSVLLTGSF
TRBV5-1	.	TRBD1	TRBJ2-1	CASSTGTGPNNEQFF
TRBV7-2	.	.	TRBJ1-3	CASSLVNSGNTIYF
TRBV2	.	.	TRBJ1-6	CAGSQTRNSPLHF
TRBV27	.	.	TRBJ1-1	CASSLERLNTEAFF
TRBV12-5	.	.	TRBJ2-3	CASGLVYLDTQYF
TRBV6-5	.	TRBD1	TRBJ1-2	CASSFRQGGYTF
TRBV19	.	.	TRBJ2-3	CASSMVGASTDTQYF
TRBV5-1	.	TRBD1	TRBJ1-1	CASSPDRAGLGTEAFF
TRBV3-1/TRBV3-2	.	.	TRBJ1-2	CASSSRDTKLNYGYTF
TRBV5-1	.	.	TRBJ1-1	CASRQGRTNTEAFF
TRBV19	.	.	TRBJ2-2	CASTAPNRGAFTGELFF
TRBV30	once	.	TRBJ2-5	CAWSVTQGYQETQYF
TRBV4-3	.	TRBD2	TRBJ2-5	CASSQGLAGGRETQYF
TRBV4-1	.	.	TRBJ1-1	CASSPGEARNTEAFF
TRBV7-9	many	TRBD2	TRBJ2-2	CASSWGGIAGELFF
TRBV10-3	.	TRBD1	TRBJ1-3	CATLGQGGNTIYF
TRBV2	few	TRBD1	TRBJ1-2	CASHRDRGGDGYTF
TRBV7-6	once	.	TRBJ2-5	CASSWNRALETQYF
TRBV3-1/TRBV3-2	.	TRBD1	TRBJ2-1	CASSQEGQVAFYNEQFF
TRBV25-1	.	TRBD1	TRBJ1-2	CASSESQGQGRWNGYTF
TRBV6-5	.	.	TRBJ1-1	CASLAQFNTEAFF
TRBV10-3	.	TRBD1	TRBJ1-6	CAIQGSSYNSPLHF
TRBV5-4	once	.	TRBJ2-4	CASSLAGGRGNIQYF
TRBV6-5	.	.	TRBJ1-4	CASSYDSTEKLFF
TRBV19	.	.	TRBJ1-5	CASSPRRSAHSNQPQHF
TRBV14	.	TRBD2	TRBJ2-5	CASSSQAAGGFQETQYF
TRBV21-1	few	.	TRBJ1-1	CASSIHLSEPTNTEAFF
TRBV18	few	TRBD2	TRBJ2-5	CASSPSSGGQETQYF
TRBV3-1/TRBV3-2	.	.	TRBJ2-1	CASSRGGAYEQFF
TRBV5-1	.	.	TRBJ1-2	CASSLAPGGTATNYGYTF